This record covers a single TCR beta chain. What it recognizes is unknown. All patients reached thyroid surgery having received no treatment beforehand. These data belong to a study of metastatic and nonmetastatic thyroid tumors. Study-wide results and caveats: In blood and tumor, TCR beta diversity was reportedly significantly higher in malignant thyroid tumors than in benign nodules.

Per the original methods: Construction of a distant-metastasis classifier for papillary thyroid cancer relied on CDR3 differences across clinicopathological groups. TCRdb redid the clone calls on the PCR reads using MiXCR. These V and J calls derive from TCRdb rather than the authors' analysis. The sample comprises some 20,000 clones, 35% to 40% of which are singletons, and about 23% rests with the top ten. Germline CDR1 and CDR2: SGHTA and FQGTGA. The CDR3 runs to 13 residues. With 5 bases removed from V and 1 base from J, the gap between germline ends came to 8 bases. The sequenced material came from tumor tissue. The chain uses TRBV7-3 and TRBJ1-1; D is uncertain. The source is a female donor with papillary thyroid cancer or a benign thyroid nodule (not recorded which). Some clones in this sample may be carry-over from other donors' samples. CDR3 in DNA: TGTGCCAGCAGCCCCTACCGGAACACTGAAGCTTTCTTT. It encodes CASSPYRNTEAFF.